Listed here are 15 T cell receptor beta chains from one sample, sequenced in a study of OX40 agonist ivuxolimab in advanced cancers. Some clones are missing from TCRdb's copy, which holds only in-frame ones; the method was immunoSEQ multiplex PCR. The sample records tens of thousands of clones, 75% to 90% being singletons. The material was CD4+ or CD8+ T cells sorted from blood, obtained in a trial of the OX40 agonist ivuxolimab. These receptors were taken from an adult with an advanced solid tumor such as melanoma, head and neck, liver or kidney cancer.

The genes are TRBV11-2 and TRBJ1-1; D might be TRBD1 (5 bases). Trimming stripped 4 bases from V and 3 bases from J, with 12 bases between. CDR3 length: 14 amino acids. The germline gives CDR1 SGHAT, CDR2 FQNNGV. The CDR3 here is CASSSLLGDTEAFF. As DNA, the CDR3 is TGTGCCAGCAGCTCGCTTTTAGGGGACACTGAAGCTTTCTTT.

This clone has just one count. The chain carries TRBV16 and TRBJ1-3; no clear D. With 0 bases removed from V and 4 bases from J, the gap between germline ends came to 13 bases. Looked up from germline, CDR1 is KGHSY and CDR2 is FQNENV. The CDR3 is 16 residues long. CDR3 loop: CASSQSQADAGNTIYF. The DNA of the CDR3 is TGTGCCAGCAGCCAATCCCAGGCTGATGCGGGAAACACCATATATTTT.

This rearrangement joins TRBV29-1 to TRBJ1-1; 7 bases agree with TRBD1. V shed 4 bases and J 1 base; nucleotides not matched to a gene: 3. The CDR3 sequence is 13 residues long. Looked up from germline, CDR1 is SQVTM and CDR2 is ANQGSEA. This chain's CDR3 is CSVVSGGNTEAFF. DNA of the CDR3: TGCAGCGTTGTGTCAGGGGGGAACACTGAAGCTTTCTTT.

The chain employs TRBV9 and TRBJ1-2; a possible D gene is TRBD1 (5 bases). The germline V gene has CDR1 SGDLS and CDR2 YYNGEE. This CDR3 region has 16 residues. Trimming stripped 0 bases from V and 6 bases from J, with 18 bases between. CDR3 in amino acids: CASSVDGRGRIDGYTF. The CDR3 DNA reads as TGTGCCAGCAGCGTAGACGGGCGGGGCCGAATAGATGGCTACACCTTC.

The chain combines TRBV19 with TRBJ2-7, with D tentatively TRBD1 (7 bases). Looked up from germline, CDR1 is LNHDA and CDR2 is SQIVND (reference sequence). The V and J ends lost 3 bases and 6 bases respectively, with 15 bases between them. CDR3 size: 14 residues. The DNA for the CDR3 is TGTGCCAGTAGTATTGGAGGGGGCGCGGGCGAGCAGTACGTC. Its protein product is CASSIGGGAGEQYV.

This clone occurred once. This chain uses TRBV7-6 with TRBJ2-7; D perhaps matches TRBD2 (6 bases). This CDR3 contains 14 residues. Germline lookup yields CDR1 SGHVS and CDR2 FNYEAQ. Trimming shortened V by 3 bases and J by 7 bases, and 16 bases separated the two germline ends. For the CDR3, the DNA is TGTGCCAGCAGCTTGGCGACGGCCGCGGGAGAGCAGTACTTC. Amino acids: CASSLATAAGEQYF.

For this clone: Germline is not matched at one junction end, which may reflect a read error. V gene TRBV7-9 combines with J gene TRBJ1-1; possibly TRBD1 for D (6 bases). This CDR3 is 14 amino acids long. CDR1 is SEHNR, CDR2 FQNEAQ, per germline (reference sequence). The CDR3 nucleotides are TGTGCCAGCACCTTATCGACAGGAGTCACTGAAGCTTTCTTT. This sequence encodes CASTLSTGVTEAFF.

The chain employs TRBV11-3 and TRBJ2-3, with D possibly being TRBD1 or TRBD2 (5 bases each). The CDR3 runs 14 residues. The V gene's germline CDR1 is SGHNT and CDR2 YENEEA. Deletions cut 5 bases from V and 6 bases from J, with 15 bases between. The CDR3 nucleotides are TGTGCCAGCAGCCCCCATGGGGGTTTCGATACGCAGTATTTT. Translation gives CASSPHGGFDTQYF.

The rearrangement joins TRBV27 to TRBJ2-3; D uncertain. The V end lost 8 bases, the J end lost 6 bases, and 9 bases lay between the germline ends. This CDR3 contains 11 residues. Germline V gene data show CDR1 as MNHEY and CDR2 as SMNVEV (reference sequence). The CDR3 spells CASQSYDTQYF. The CDR3 nucleotides read TGTGCCAGCCAATCATACGATACGCAGTATTTT.

This sequence joins TRBV18 and TRBJ2-1; 12 bases fit TRBD2. J gave up 1 base and V 1 base, and 5 bases lay outside the gene matches. This CDR3 contains 18 residues. CDR1 and CDR2 from the germline V gene are KGHSH and LQKENI. This CDR3 reads CASSPRLAGGRSYNEQFF. CDR3 in DNA: TGTGCCAGCTCACCACGGCTAGCGGGGGGGCGGTCCTACAATGAGCAGTTCTTC.

This rearrangement joins TRBV6-5 to TRBJ2-7, with TRBD2 matching over 9 bases. The CDR3 consists of 15 residues. From germline, CDR1 is MNHEY and CDR2 SVGAGI. Trimming took 5 bases from V and 2 from J; bases not matched to a gene: 7. The CDR3 DNA reads TGTGCCAGCAGTCCCGGACTAGCGAGGCCCTACGAGCAGTACTTC. Amino acid sequence: CASSPGLARPYEQYF.

The chain is built from TRBV28 and TRBJ1-1; no clear D gene. CDR1 is MDHEN and CDR2 is SYDVKM in the germline V gene. The V end lost 7 bases, the J end lost 1 base, and 13 bases lay between the germline ends. The CDR3 runs 14 residues. The CDR3 region has the DNA TGTGCCAGCACCCGACGACGAGAGAACACTGAAGCTTTCTTT. Translating gives CASTRRRENTEAFF.

Notes on this clone: The junction differs from germline at one of its ends, possibly a read error. Other DNA sequences from this sample encode an identical CDR3 as well. The chain couples TRBV5-1 to TRBJ2-3, with 7 positions matching TRBD1. Germline values: CDR1 SGHRS, CDR2 YFSETQ. This CDR3 spans 15 amino acids. CDR3 sequence (DNA): TGCGCCAGCAGCTTGGAGGGGATAGGGACAGATACTCAGTATTTT. Amino acids: CASSLEGIGTDTQYF. Complete variable domain (other parts from reference TRBV5-1 and TRBJ2-3): KAGVTQTPRYLIKTRGQQVTLSCSPISGHRSVSWYQQTPGQGLQFLFEYFSETQRNKGNFPGRFSGRQFSNSRSEMNVSTLELGDSALYLCASSLEGIGTDTQYFGPGTRLTVL.

The chain employs TRBV15 and TRBJ1-1, with unresolved D. This CDR3 is built from 15 residues. CDR1 is LNHNV and CDR2 is YYDKDF in the germline V gene (reference sequence). V lost 3 bases and J lost 5, with 16 bases in between. The CDR3 is CATSRPRLGGTEAFF. The DNA for the CDR3 is TGTGCCACCAGCAGGCCCCGACTCGGAGGAACTGAAGCTTTCTTT.

The gene calls are TRBV28 and TRBJ2-3; D perhaps matches TRBD2 (6 bases). The CDR3 length is 14 residues. Looked up from germline, CDR1 is MDHEN and CDR2 is SYDVKM. V dropped 6 bases and J dropped 4 bases, with 14 bases sitting between them. Here the CDR3 reads CASRRLGTADTQYF. For the CDR3, the DNA is TGTGCCAGCAGGCGACTAGGAACCGCAGATACGCAGTATTTT.